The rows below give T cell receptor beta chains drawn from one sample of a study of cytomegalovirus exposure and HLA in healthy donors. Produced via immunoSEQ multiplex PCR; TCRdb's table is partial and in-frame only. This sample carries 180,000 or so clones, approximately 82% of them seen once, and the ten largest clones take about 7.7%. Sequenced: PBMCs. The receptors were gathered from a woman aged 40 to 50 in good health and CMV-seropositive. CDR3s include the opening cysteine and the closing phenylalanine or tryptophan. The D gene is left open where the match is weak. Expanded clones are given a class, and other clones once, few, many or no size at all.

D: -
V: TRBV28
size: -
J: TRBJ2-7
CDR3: CASRGGLPLRRGEQYF

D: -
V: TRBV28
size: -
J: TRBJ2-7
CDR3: CASSGYLDGRGHYEQYF

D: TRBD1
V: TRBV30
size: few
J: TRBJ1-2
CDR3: CAWTQNRGRDGYTF

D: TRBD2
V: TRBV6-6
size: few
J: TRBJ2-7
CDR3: CASSYSSGNEQYF

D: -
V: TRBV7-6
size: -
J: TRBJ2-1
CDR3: CASSSSAGGWNEQFF

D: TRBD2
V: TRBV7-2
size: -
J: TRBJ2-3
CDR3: CASSLMASGRVDTQYF

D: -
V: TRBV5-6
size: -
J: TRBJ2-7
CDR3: CASSLWGGGGYEQYF

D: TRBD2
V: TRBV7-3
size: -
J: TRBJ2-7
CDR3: CASSAPSGRWYEQYF

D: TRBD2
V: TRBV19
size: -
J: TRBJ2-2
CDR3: CASSSGPSGELFF

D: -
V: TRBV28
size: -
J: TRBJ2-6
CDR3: CASSLFTAGANVLTF

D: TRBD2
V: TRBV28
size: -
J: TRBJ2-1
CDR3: CASRKTSGSYNGQFF

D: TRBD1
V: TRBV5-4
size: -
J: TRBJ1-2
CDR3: CASSLPNRGDYGYTF

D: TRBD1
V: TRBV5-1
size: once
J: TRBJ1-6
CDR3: CASSLGRQGFRSPLHF

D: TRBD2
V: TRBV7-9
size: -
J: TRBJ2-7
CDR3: CASSLGESGRWYEQYF

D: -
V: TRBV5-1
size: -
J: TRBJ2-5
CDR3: CASKNGLYPGETQYF

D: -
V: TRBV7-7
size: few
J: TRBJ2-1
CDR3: CASSHAGTGVGEQFF

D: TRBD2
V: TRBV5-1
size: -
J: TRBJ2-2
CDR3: CASSWGGSGNTGELFF

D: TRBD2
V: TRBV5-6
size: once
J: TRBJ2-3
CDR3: CASSLAGTSGYRGDTQYF

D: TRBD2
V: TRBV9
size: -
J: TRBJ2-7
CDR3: CASSVGVAGLQPYEQYF

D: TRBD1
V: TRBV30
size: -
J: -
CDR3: CAWSVRYRGDEQYF

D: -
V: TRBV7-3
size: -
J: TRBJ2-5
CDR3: CASSPGPLAGTQYF

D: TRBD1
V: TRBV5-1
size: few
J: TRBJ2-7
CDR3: CASSPGTGSRQYF

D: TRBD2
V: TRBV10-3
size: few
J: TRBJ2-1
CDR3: CAISVILAGGPRDEQFF

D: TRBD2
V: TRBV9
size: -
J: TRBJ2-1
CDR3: CASSARTSGPYNEQFF

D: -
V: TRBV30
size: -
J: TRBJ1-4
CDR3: CAWRRRGGVEKLFF

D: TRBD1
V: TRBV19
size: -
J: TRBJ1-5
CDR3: CASKGTGTDNQPQHF

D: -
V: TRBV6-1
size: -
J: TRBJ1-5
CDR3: CASSTRTGESFQHF

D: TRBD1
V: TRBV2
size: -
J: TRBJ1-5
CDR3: CASSEPLQGGKEPQHF

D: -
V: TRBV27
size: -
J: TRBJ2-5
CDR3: CASSSFSGETQYF

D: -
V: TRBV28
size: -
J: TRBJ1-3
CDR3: CASSFGGTGENTIYF

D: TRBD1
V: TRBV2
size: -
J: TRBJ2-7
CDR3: CASSDTGGYEQYF

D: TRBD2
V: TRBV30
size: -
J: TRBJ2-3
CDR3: CAWGRLAGADTQYF

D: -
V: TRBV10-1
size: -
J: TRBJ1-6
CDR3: CARDKRYNSPLHF

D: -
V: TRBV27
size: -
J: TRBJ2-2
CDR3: CASSLDRGTNTGELFF

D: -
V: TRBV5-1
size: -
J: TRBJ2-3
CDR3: CASSLVPTGTDTQYF

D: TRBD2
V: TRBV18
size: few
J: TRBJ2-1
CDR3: CASSPPGLALYNEQFF

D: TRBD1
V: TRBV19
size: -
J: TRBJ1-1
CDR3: CASTITGGKNTEAFF

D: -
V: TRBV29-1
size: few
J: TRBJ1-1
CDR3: CSVERLAGGTEAFF

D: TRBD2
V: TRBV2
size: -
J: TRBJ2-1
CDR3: CASSEASGRAQEQFF

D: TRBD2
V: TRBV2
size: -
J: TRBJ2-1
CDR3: CASSEAGLANNEQFF

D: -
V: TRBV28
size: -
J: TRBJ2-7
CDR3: CASRSGLPYEQYF

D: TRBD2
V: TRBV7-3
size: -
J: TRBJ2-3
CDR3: CASSPGLAGGRVDTQYF

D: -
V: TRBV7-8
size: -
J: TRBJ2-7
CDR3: CASRHDLNPYEQYF